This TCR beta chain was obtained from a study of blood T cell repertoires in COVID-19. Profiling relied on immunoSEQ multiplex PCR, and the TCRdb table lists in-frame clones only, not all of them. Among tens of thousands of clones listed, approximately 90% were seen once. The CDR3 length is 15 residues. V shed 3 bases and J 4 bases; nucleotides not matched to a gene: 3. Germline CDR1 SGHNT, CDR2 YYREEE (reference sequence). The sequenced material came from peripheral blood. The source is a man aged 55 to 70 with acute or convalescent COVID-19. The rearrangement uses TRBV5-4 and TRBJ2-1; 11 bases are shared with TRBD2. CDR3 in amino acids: CASSSSGGLYNEQFF. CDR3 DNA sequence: TGTGCCAGCAGCTCTAGCGGGGGGCTTTACAATGAGCAGTTCTTC.